The present TCR beta chain was sequenced within a study of blood T cell repertoires in COVID-19. Study context: Acute and convalescent COVID-19 specimens originated in the United States, Italy and Spain. Nucleic acid was either cDNA or gDNA, and it came from T cells, B-cell-depleted T cells, or PBMCs.

Methods used by the authors: Reference gene primer amplification gave nucleated cell count estimates. Repertoires were generated with immunoSEQ multiplex PCR, while TCRdb's copy carries only in-frame clones and drops some. Clone size and the V and J calls come from that table; the DNA yielded D and trimming. The sample gives 130,000 to 150,000 clones, roughly nine tenths of which show up once; about an eighth is in the top ten. From germline, CDR1 is MNHEY and CDR2 SVGEGT. The CDR3 spans 15 residues. The J segment lost 5 bases and the V segment lost 2 bases, leaving 6 bases of the junction unmatched.

The origin of this receptor is a man between 18 and 29 years old with COVID-19, enrolled during active disease. The sequencing sample was made of peripheral blood. This chain links TRBV6-2 or TRBV6-3 with TRBJ2-7; 10 bases line up with TRBD2. CDR3 bases: TGTGCCAGCAGTTACCGATCTAGCGGGAGCCACGAGCAGTACTTC. This sequence encodes CASSYRSSGSHEQYF.